Below, 24 T cell receptor beta chains from the same sample are listed, as sequenced in a study of blood T cell repertoires in COVID-19. Repertoires were generated with immunoSEQ multiplex PCR, while TCRdb's copy carries only in-frame clones and drops some. In the table there are approximately 170,000 clones, approximately 85% of which are singletons. Sequencing input: peripheral blood. The receptors derive from a woman at least 80 years old with COVID-19, enrolled during active disease.

The V call is TRBV5-1, the J call TRBJ1-1, with D maybe TRBD1 (6 bases). CDR1 and CDR2 from the germline V gene are SGHRS and YFSETQ. V dropped 4 bases and J dropped 0 bases, with 13 bases sitting between them. The CDR3 is made up of 15 amino acids. CDR3 protein: CASSPGTRVNTEAFF. The CDR3 bases are TGCGCCAGCAGCCCCGGGACACGGGTGAACACTGAAGCTTTCTTT.

In DNA form, the CDR3 reads TGTGCCAGCTCACCACCATGGGCAGTGACCTCGACCCTGAACACTGAAGCTTTCTTT. It encodes CASSPPWAVTSTLNTEAFF. This chain connects TRBV18 to TRBJ1-1; no definite D call. Trimming left V 0 bases short and J 0 bases short, with 20 bases between. Germline lookup yields CDR1 KGHSH and CDR2 LQKENI. The CDR3 loop spans 19 amino acids.

The chain links TRBV5-6 to TRBJ2-3; 9 bases fit TRBD1. CDR3 length equals 18 residues. Germline V lookup: CDR1 SGHDT, CDR2 YYEEEE. The ends lost 6 bases at V and 0 bases at J; junction bases unmatched: 14. CDR3 DNA sequence: TGTGCCAGCACCATGGGGGACAGGGTTCCCACTAGCACAGATACGCAGTATTTT. Its translation: CASTMGDRVPTSTDTQYF.

This rearrangement joins TRBV6-6 to TRBJ2-3, with TRBD2 matching over 13 bases. Germline V gene data show CDR1 as MNHNY and CDR2 as SVGAGI (reference sequence). The CDR3 runs to 14 residues. J lost 4 bases, V lost 10 bases, and 5 bases had no gene match. CDR3 loop: CATGTSGKADTQYF. Written as DNA, the CDR3 is TGTGCCACGGGGACTAGCGGGAAGGCAGATACGCAGTATTTT.

V and J are TRBV30 and TRBJ2-5; D unclear. The ends were cut back, 0 bases at V and 4 bases at J, with 9 bases in the middle. The germline CDR1 and CDR2 sequences are GTSNPN and SVGIG (reference sequence). CDR3 length: 13 residues. The CDR3 protein is CAWSVLTGETQYF. The CDR3 DNA reads TGTGCCTGGAGTGTACTGACTGGAGAGACCCAGTACTTC.

The chain couples TRBV7-3 to TRBJ2-6, with a weak D call TRBD2 (6 bases). Looked up from germline, CDR1 is SGHTA and CDR2 is FQGTGA. The length of the CDR3 is 18 residues. Deletions cut 6 bases from V and 1 base from J, with 19 bases between. The CDR3 here is CASRPGTGVRSGANVLTF. The CDR3 DNA follows: TGTGCCAGCAGGCCCGGAACGGGAGTGCGGTCTGGGGCCAACGTCCTGACTTTC.

The chain carries TRBV29-1 and TRBJ1-2; D gene uncertain. Per germline, CDR1 SQVTM and CDR2 ANQGSEA. Trimming pared 7 bases from V and 4 bases from J, leaving 16 bases between. The CDR3 sequence is 13 residues long. CDR3 sequence: CSALQTGVYGYTF. CDR3 DNA: TGCAGCGCCCTCCAGACTGGTGTCTATGGCTACACCTTC. Looking up the rest from reference TRBV29-1 and TRBJ1-2 gives the full variable domain: SAVISQKPSRDICQRGTSLTIQCQVDSQVTMMFWYRQQPGQSLTLIATANQGSEATYESGFVIDKFPISRPNLTFSTLTVSNMSPEDSSIYLCSALQTGVYGYTFGSGTRLTVV.

This chain uses TRBV6-2 or TRBV6-3 with TRBJ2-1, with D possibly matching TRBD2 (6 bases). The CDR3 length is 13 residues. V was trimmed by 1 base and J by 7 bases, leaving 8 bases between them. CDR1 is MNHEY and CDR2 is SVGEGT in the germline V gene. This CDR3 is CASSYYRGNEQFF. CDR3 DNA: TGTGCCAGCAGTTACTACCGGGGGAATGAGCAGTTCTTC.

J is TRBJ2-7 and V is TRBV5-1; TRBD2 matches at 7 bases. Germline V lookup: CDR1 SGHRS, CDR2 YFSETQ. With 4 bases clipped from V and 0 bases from J, the junction kept 7 bases outside the gene matches. CDR3 length equals 15 residues. CDR3 DNA: TGCGCCAGCAGCGGGGGGAGGGGCAACTCCTACGAGCAGTACTTC. It translates to CASSGGRGNSYEQYF.

V is TRBV27 and J is TRBJ1-2, with 9 bases matching TRBD1. The germline CDR1 and CDR2 sequences are MNHEY and SMNVEV (reference sequence). V was pared by 5 bases and J by 2 bases, with 3 bases of the junction left unmatched. This CDR3 region has 14 residues. The CDR3 is CASSLGTGNYGYTF. CDR3 bases: TGTGCCAGCAGTCTCGGGACAGGGAACTATGGCTACACCTTC.

The V call is TRBV28, the J call TRBJ2-7; the match to TRBD1 covers 8 bases. The CDR3 length is 14 residues. Germline CDR1 is MDHEN and CDR2 is SYDVKM. The V and J ends lost 8 bases and 7 bases, in that order; junction bases with no gene match: 13. Here the CDR3 reads CASRPGQAPSEQYF. The CDR3 region has the DNA TGTGCCAGCCGGCCGGGACAGGCCCCCAGTGAGCAGTACTTC.

The chain is built from TRBV9 and TRBJ1-3; D is uncertain. The ends were cut back, 4 bases at V and 7 bases at J, with 12 bases in the middle. Germline V gives CDR1 SGDLS, CDR2 YYNGEE. This CDR3 has 13 amino acids. For the CDR3, the DNA is TGTGCCAGCAGCTCCCGAGTGGGCAACACCATATATTTT. Translation: CASSSRVGNTIYF.

This chain connects TRBV6-5 to TRBJ2-7; TRBD1 is a possible D gene (5 bases). CDR3 size: 12 residues. Trimming cost V 8 bases and J 7 bases, with 15 bases left between them. Germline CDR1 is MNHEY and CDR2 is SVGAGI. The CDR3 DNA sequence: TGTGCCAGCTGCAGGGTTTATTGGGAGCAGTACTTC. Translated, it gives CASCRVYWEQYF.

The DNA of the CDR3 is TGTGCCAGCAGCGTAGATCTGGGACTCTCCTACAATGAGCAGTTCTTC. The encoded protein is CASSVDLGLSYNEQFF. J is TRBJ2-1 and V is TRBV9; D is perhaps TRBD2 (6 bases). Trimming took off 0 bases at V and 0 bases at J, with 10 bases between the two ends. Germline V gene lookup returns CDR1 SGDLS and CDR2 YYNGEE. The CDR3 is made up of 16 amino acids.

The V and J genes are TRBV28 and TRBJ1-1, with D possibly being TRBD1 (6 bases). The CDR3 is 12 amino acids. Between the trimmed V and J ends, which lost 6 bases and 10 bases, there was a span of 15 bases. Germline V CDR1 and CDR2: MDHEN, SYDVKM. The CDR3 is CASSSHRVRAFF. CDR3 bases: TGTGCCAGCAGCTCTCACAGGGTAAGAGCTTTCTTT.

The genes are TRBV29-1 and TRBJ2-5, with D perhaps matching TRBD2 (5 bases). The V gene's germline CDR1 is SQVTM and CDR2 ANQGSEA. This CDR3 region has 12 residues. The CDR3 spells CTYHRGQETQYF. The CDR3 region has the DNA TGCACGTACCACCGGGGCCAAGAGACCCAGTACTTC.

The chain uses TRBV6-5 and TRBJ1-1; 8 bases match TRBD1. Per germline, CDR1 MNHEY and CDR2 SVGAGI. The CDR3 totals 12 residues. V gave up 6 bases and J gave up 8 bases; unmatched junction bases: 5. In nucleotides, the CDR3 is TGTGCCAGCAGGCGACAGGGGCGGGAAGCTTTCTTT. Its protein product is CASRRQGREAFF.

The chain uses TRBV29-1 and TRBJ1-1; TRBD1 is a possible D gene (5 bases). CDR3 size: 12 residues. Trimming pared 2 bases from V and 6 bases from J, leaving 10 bases between. Germline-derived CDR1 and CDR2 are SQVTM and ANQGSEA. CDR3 nucleotides: TGCAGCGTTGAACGACAGCTGGCTGAAGCTTTCTTT. Its protein is CSVERQLAEAFF.

J is TRBJ2-7 and V is TRBV3-1 (or the pseudogene TRBV3-2), with 8 bases fitting TRBD2. The V segment lost 4 bases and the J segment 4 bases; nucleotides outside the gene matches: 9. Germline-derived CDR1 and CDR2 are LGHDT and YNNKEL (reference sequence). The CDR3 spans 15 residues. The CDR3 sequence: CASSPGLAGLYEQYF. The CDR3 nucleotides are TGTGCCAGCAGCCCGGGGTTAGCGGGGCTTTACGAGCAGTACTTC.

This clone showed up just once. The rearrangement joins TRBV7-9 to TRBJ2-2; D possibly corresponds to TRBD2 (5 bases). The CDR3 contains 13 residues. Trimming took 5 bases from V and 8 from J, leaving 12 bases between them. Germline CDR1 SEHNR, CDR2 FQNEAQ (reference sequence). CDR3 DNA sequence: TGTGCCAGCAGCCATCGGGGTACAGGGGAGCTGTTTTTT. Its protein product is CASSHRGTGELFF. Full variable domain (missing parts from reference TRBV7-9 and TRBJ2-2): DTGVSQNPRHKITKRGQNVTFRCDPISEHNRLYWYRQTLGQGPEFLTYFQNEAQLEKSRLLSDRFSAERPKGSFSTLEIQRTEQGDSAMYLCASSHRGTGELFFGEGSRLTVL.

J is TRBJ2-7 and V is TRBV27, with a weak D call TRBD2 (5 bases). V gave up 2 bases and J gave up 0 bases, with 8 bases separating them. The CDR3 totals 14 residues. Germline V lookup: CDR1 MNHEY, CDR2 SMNVEV (reference sequence). This CDR3 is CASSLRGNSYEQYF. The CDR3 DNA reads TGTGCCAGCAGTTTACGGGGTAACTCCTACGAGCAGTACTTC.

The rearrangement joins TRBV9 to TRBJ2-3, with a tentative D call TRBD1 (6 bases). Germline CDR1 reads SGDLS; CDR2 reads YYNGEE. Trimming removed 4 bases at V and 4 bases at J, with 13 bases between. The CDR3 covers 14 residues. CDR3 nucleotides: TGTGCCAGCAGCAAACAGGGAGTCCCAGATACGCAGTATTTT. This codes for CASSKQGVPDTQYF.

The chain links TRBV7-9 to TRBJ2-7, with D uncertain. Germline-derived CDR1 and CDR2 are SEHNR and FQNEAQ (reference sequence). CDR3 size: 14 residues. V was cut by 4 bases and J by 6 bases, with 16 bases left in between. CDR3 bases: TGTGCCAGCAGCTCCGGAGCACCGCGTCTCGAGCAGTACTTC. Translating it yields CASSSGAPRLEQYF. Drawing the rest from reference TRBV7-9 and TRBJ2-7, the complete variable domain is DTGVSQNPRHKITKRGQNVTFRCDPISEHNRLYWYRQTLGQGPEFLTYFQNEAQLEKSRLLSDRFSAERPKGSFSTLEIQRTEQGDSAMYLCASSSGAPRLEQYFGPGTRLTVT.

The chain combines TRBV10-3 with TRBJ2-3; 8 bases map to TRBD2. V shed 3 bases, J shed 3 bases, and the junction held 23 bases outside the gene matches. The length of the CDR3 is 21 residues. Germline V lookup: CDR1 ENHRY, CDR2 SYGVKD. CDR3 sequence (DNA): TGTGCCATCAGTGAACCGGTGGGCACTAGCGGAGTGAGTAATCCGACAGATACGCAGTATTTT. This gives the protein CAISEPVGTSGVSNPTDTQYF.